This T cell receptor (beta chain) was observed in a study of cytomegalovirus exposure and HLA in healthy donors. Points on this clone: Its antigen remains unidentified.

Healthy bone marrow donors formed the donor group. The PCR employed 60 Vbeta primers together with 13 Jbeta primers. The table came from immunoSEQ multiplex PCR; TCRdb's copy has only in-frame clones and leaves some out. The sample carries 200,000 to 250,000 clones, 65% to 85% recorded once. General study findings and limits: Associated with HLA alleles at 0.05 false discovery rate in a later analysis were over 15,000 TCR beta sequences. TCR beta V segments were, for the most part, productive about 87% or about 30% of the time in an earlier analysis. More than 150 TCR beta chains were listed as cytomegalovirus-associated.

What was sequenced was PBMCs. The receptor's source is a woman between 25 and 40 years old in good health and CMV-seronegative.

As DNA, the CDR3 is TGCGCCAGCAACCAAGGACAGAGCACAGATACGCAGTATTTT. Protein product: CASNQGQSTDTQYF. The rearrangement joins TRBV5-1 to TRBJ2-3, with D tentatively TRBD1 (6 bases). V lost 6 bases and J lost 0, with 11 bases in between. Germline values: CDR1 SGHRS, CDR2 YFSETQ. The CDR3 has 14 residues.